These 21 T cell receptor beta chains were all obtained from the same sample, sequenced in a study of blood T cell repertoires in COVID-19. Only in-frame clones appear in the TCRdb table, and some are missing; sequencing was by immunoSEQ multiplex PCR. The sample consists of roughly 110,000 clones, roughly 80% of them appearing once. Sequenced: peripheral blood. The origin of the receptors is a man over 45 with acute or convalescent COVID-19.

The chain is built from TRBV11-3 and TRBJ2-1; 9 bases align to TRBD2. V lost 5 bases and J lost 7; bases outside the gene matches: 12. The CDR3 totals 16 residues. Germline values: CDR1 SGHNT, CDR2 YENEEA. The DNA for the CDR3 is TGTGCCAGCAGCCCGCGGGGGGGCTTGTTTGGGAATGAGCAGTTCTTC. Its protein is CASSPRGGLFGNEQFF.

The J gene is TRBJ1-1, the V gene TRBV7-8, with D maybe TRBD1 (5 bases). Germline assignment: CDR1 SGHVS and CDR2 FQNEAQ. This CDR3 contains 14 residues. V was pared by 4 bases and J by 3 bases, with 12 bases between. CDR3 DNA: TGTGCCAGCAGCTATACTGCGGGGGACACTGAAGCTTTCTTT. This encodes CASSYTAGDTEAFF. Using reference TRBV7-8 and TRBJ1-1 for the parts outside the CDR3, the full variable domain is GAGVSQSPRYKVAKRGQDVALRCDPISGHVSLFWYQQALGQGPEFLTYFQNEAQLDKSGLPSDRFFAERPEGSVSTLKIQRTQQEDSAVYLCASSYTAGDTEAFFGQGTRLTVV.

The chain is built from TRBV15 and TRBJ2-6; the D is unclear. In germline, CDR1 is LNHNV, CDR2 YYDKDF (reference sequence). V lost 0 bases to trimming and J lost 0 bases, with 3 bases between them. The CDR3 contains 15 residues. The CDR3 bases are TGTGCCACCAGCAGAGAGTACTCTGGGGCCAACGTCCTGACTTTC. Its translation is CATSREYSGANVLTF.

The chain recombines TRBV29-1 with TRBJ1-1; tentative D call: TRBD1 (5 bases). Germline values: CDR1 SQVTM, CDR2 ANQGSEA. With 3 bases removed from V and 5 bases from J, the gap between germline ends came to 13 bases. The CDR3 has 13 amino acids. The chain's CDR3 is CSVEGRAGTEAFF. As DNA, the CDR3 is TGCAGCGTTGAGGGCAGGGCGGGAACTGAAGCTTTCTTT.

This chain joins TRBV2 and TRBJ2-2, with TRBD1 identical over 8 bases. The CDR3 is 16 amino acids. The V segment lost 6 bases and the J segment 1 base; nucleotides outside the gene matches: 7. Per the germline V gene, CDR1 is SNHLY and CDR2 is FYNNEI. The chain's CDR3 is CASRTPGGGNTGELFF. The CDR3 region has the DNA TGTGCCAGCAGAACTCCAGGGGGCGGGAACACCGGGGAGCTGTTTTTT.

The rearrangement joins TRBV28 to TRBJ1-1; TRBD1 agrees at 8 bases. Unmatched junction bases numbered 4, after V lost 3 bases and J lost 1 base. The CDR3 is 15 amino acids. Germline V gene sequence: CDR1 MDHEN, CDR2 SYDVKM. CDR3 DNA sequence: TGTGCCAGCAGTTTTCGGACAGGGAGGAACACTGAAGCTTTCTTT. Encoded protein: CASSFRTGRNTEAFF. Full variable domain (rest looked up from reference TRBV28 and TRBJ1-1): DVKVTQSSRYLVKRTGEKVFLECVQDMDHENMFWYRQDPGLGLRLIYFSYDVKMKEKGDIPEGYSVSREKKERFSLILESASTNQTSMYLCASSFRTGRNTEAFFGQGTRLTVV.

This rearrangement joins TRBV9 to TRBJ2-1; 10 bases match TRBD2. CDR1 and CDR2 (germline): SGDLS, YYNGEE. This CDR3 spans 16 amino acids. The ends lost 2 bases at V and 2 bases at J; junction bases unmatched: 4. The CDR3 here is CASSVSGGVTYNEQFF. The CDR3 DNA reads as TGTGCCAGCAGCGTCAGCGGGGGGGTAACCTACAATGAGCAGTTCTTC.

This clone was recorded a few times. This specimen includes other DNA sequences encoding the same CDR3. The rearrangement links TRBV4-1 to TRBJ1-2; tentative D call: TRBD1 (5 bases). Trimming cost V 0 bases and J 2 bases, with 10 bases left between them. The CDR3 has 15 residues. Germline V lookup: CDR1 MGHRA, CDR2 YSYEKL. CDR3 in amino acids: CASSQDQGLNYGYTF. The CDR3 region has the DNA TGCGCCAGCAGCCAAGATCAGGGTTTGAACTATGGCTACACCTTC.

The chain has TRBV2 and TRBJ2-3; the match to TRBD1 covers 7 bases. The CDR3 covers 17 residues. Losses at the gene ends were 2 bases for V and 2 bases for J; bases not matched to a gene: 10. The germline gives CDR1 SNHLY, CDR2 FYNNEI. The CDR3 DNA is TGTGCCAGCAGTGAACCGCCCGGGACAGAGCTCACAGATACGCAGTATTTT. The encoded protein is CASSEPPGTELTDTQYF.

The sample holds one count of this clone. V gene TRBV2 combines with J gene TRBJ1-1; D perhaps matches TRBD1 (6 bases). With 8 bases removed from V and 6 bases from J, the gap between germline ends came to 16 bases. Germline CDR1 is SNHLY and CDR2 is FYNNEI. The CDR3 contains 13 residues. The CDR3 here is CASRIGGAPEAFF. CDR3 nucleotides: TGTGCCAGCCGCATCGGGGGGGCCCCTGAAGCTTTCTTT.

This clone was recorded once. The rearrangement joins TRBV21-1 to TRBJ1-2; TRBD1, the D gene given by the table, was not confirmed from the DNA. TRBV21-1 constitutes a pseudogene. The CDR3 runs to 16 residues. CDR3 DNA sequence: TGTGCCAGCAGCAAAATGAACTTGACAGGGGGCCTTGGCTACACCTTC. Encoded protein: CASSKMNLTGGLGYTF.

In this sample, this clone turned up a few times. This sequence joins TRBV30 and TRBJ2-3, with D possibly TRBD2 on 7 matching bases. V was trimmed by 0 bases and J by 2 bases, leaving 15 bases between them. This CDR3 has 16 residues. Germline CDR1 GTSNPN, CDR2 SVGIG (reference sequence). CDR3 bases: TGTGCCTGGAGTGTACGGAGGGGGGGCAACACAGATACGCAGTATTTT. Translation: CAWSVRRGGNTDTQYF.

This chain uses TRBV5-1 with TRBJ1-5; D is ambiguous. V gave up 1 base and J gave up 9 bases, with 5 bases separating them. CDR1 SGHRS and CDR2 YFSETQ come from the germline V gene. The CDR3 runs to 11 residues. CDR3 DNA sequence: TGCGCCAGCAGCTTGAGTAGGCCCCAGCATTTT. It specifies CASSLSRPQHF.

This clone was counted many times. J is TRBJ1-3 and V is TRBV7-6, with 7 bases that match TRBD1. The V gene end was trimmed by 5 bases and the J gene end by 0 bases; junction bases not matched to a gene: 7. Germline V gene data show CDR1 as SGHVS and CDR2 as FNYEAQ. There are 16 residues in the CDR3. CDR3 coding DNA: TGTGCCAGCAGCGAAGACAGGGTTGTCTCTGGAAACACCATATATTTT. Amino acids: CASSEDRVVSGNTIYF.

The chain recombines TRBV5-1 with TRBJ1-1, with 9 nucleotides matching TRBD1. After removal of 4 bases from V and 7 bases from J, the junction contained 11 bases not matched to a gene. This CDR3 contains 15 residues. From germline, CDR1 is SGHRS and CDR2 YFSETQ. CDR3 residues: CASSPGGTGWGEAFF. DNA of the CDR3: TGCGCCAGCAGCCCTGGAGGGACAGGGTGGGGTGAAGCTTTCTTT.

The rearrangement links TRBV7-3 to TRBJ2-7; 9 nucleotides match TRBD1. The CDR3 contains 15 residues. J lost 3 bases, V lost 5 bases, and 8 bases had no gene match. From germline, CDR1 is SGHTA and CDR2 FQGTGA. The DNA for the CDR3 is TGTGCCAGCAGCCCAGGGCCGGGACAGGGCTACGAGCAGTACTTC. As protein: CASSPGPGQGYEQYF.

The CDR3 region is CASSLTAAQETQYF. The CDR3 coding sequence is TGCGCCAGCAGCTTGACAGCGGCCCAAGAGACCCAGTACTTC. The chain links TRBV5-1 to TRBJ2-5, with D possibly being TRBD2 (5 bases). V was shortened by 1 base and J by 1 base, with 8 bases between the two germline ends. From germline, CDR1 is SGHRS and CDR2 YFSETQ. The CDR3 is 14 amino acids.

This clone appeared a single time. The chain recombines TRBV12-3 or TRBV12-4 with TRBJ1-3; no reliable D call. CDR3 size: 12 residues. V was trimmed by 5 bases and J by 2 bases, leaving 4 bases between them. CDR3 sequence reads: CASSITGNTIYF. In nucleotides, the CDR3 is TGTGCCAGCAGTATCACTGGAAACACCATATATTTT.

This clone appeared once. CDR3 amino acids: CASSRQGLMDSPLHF. The CDR3 bases are TGTGCCAGCAGCCGACAGGGGCTGATGGATTCACCCCTCCACTTT. This chain joins TRBV6-5 and TRBJ1-6; 8 bases are a match to TRBD1. Germline V gene sequence: CDR1 MNHEY, CDR2 SVGAGI. The CDR3 is 15 amino acids. J gave up 8 bases and V 6 bases, and 9 bases lay outside the gene matches.

The chain recombines TRBV28 with TRBJ2-4; tentative D call: TRBD2 (6 bases). The CDR3 runs 18 residues. Trimming took 6 bases from V and 6 from J, leaving 27 bases between them. Per germline, CDR1 MDHEN and CDR2 SYDVKM. Here the CDR3 DNA reads TGTGCCAGCAGCCATTTCCCCCCGGGCGCCTCGGGAGCAAACATTCAGTACTTC. Amino acids: CASSHFPPGASGANIQYF.

The genes are TRBV9 and TRBJ1-5, with 7 bases that match TRBD1. This CDR3 has 15 residues. In germline, CDR1 is SGDLS, CDR2 YYNGEE. J gave up 4 bases and V 0 bases, and 4 bases lay outside the gene matches. The CDR3, as DNA: TGTGCCAGCAGCGTAGCTGGGGACAGAAATCAGCCCCAGCATTTT. This sequence encodes CASSVAGDRNQPQHF.